These 24 T cell receptor beta chains originate from one sample sequenced in a study of human T cells and chemical hapten exposure. Individual cDNA molecules each carried unique molecular identifiers attached by the library. MiXCR, run by TCRdb on the reads, gives a single entry per CDR3 protein. The sample has about a thousand distinct CDR3 sequences, 53% seen once; the top ten hold about 6%. This sample's treatment: therapeutic diphenylcyclopropenone sensitization with weekly scalp DPC. The sample consisted of whole blood, taken before DPC sensitization or 2, 6, or about 24 weeks after (not recorded which). The receptors here all came from an adult with alopecia areata. Some clones in this sample may be carry-over from other donors' samples. This table probably holds off-target reads from a library built for another chain.

V is TRBV11-2 and J is TRBJ2-5; D might be TRBD2 (7 bases). The CDR3 has 12 residues. Trimming removed 8 bases at V and 4 bases at J, with 11 bases between. Germline loops: CDR1 SGHAT, CDR2 FQNNGV. The CDR3 protein is CASGGAGETQYF. The CDR3 DNA sequence: TGTGCCAGCGGGGGGGCCGGAGAGACCCAGTACTTC.

This clonotype was found a few times. The chain links TRBV18 to TRBJ2-2; TRBD2 is a possible D gene (5 bases). The V and J ends lost 3 bases and 6 bases respectively, with 11 bases between them. Germline V lookup: CDR1 KGHSH, CDR2 LQKENI. This CDR3 is 14 amino acids long. CDR3 sequence (DNA): TGTGCCAGCTCACCTCGGGGTGCCGCCGGGGAGCTGTTTTTT. Translating it yields CASSPRGAAGELFF.

This clonotype was counted a few times. V and J are TRBV6-6 and TRBJ2-6; D call uncertain. Germline lookup yields CDR1 MNHNY and CDR2 SVGAGI (reference sequence). The CDR3 is 17 amino acids. Trimming pared 1 base from V and 2 bases from J, leaving 12 bases between. This CDR3 reads CASSYLDKRPGANVLTF. In nucleotides, the CDR3 is TGTGCCAGCAGTTACTTAGACAAACGTCCTGGGGCCAACGTCCTGACTTTC.

CDR3 region: CAISESSLGYTF. CDR3 in DNA: TGTGCCATCAGTGAGTCCAGTCTAGGCTACACCTTC. The chain employs TRBV10-3 and TRBJ1-2; D gene unclear. Germline values: CDR1 ENHRY, CDR2 SYGVKD. Trimming left V 0 bases short and J 8 bases short, with 7 bases between. The CDR3 is 12 amino acids.

This clonotype was observed once. The chain links TRBV29-1 to TRBJ1-1; D remains unclear. Trimming took off 4 bases at V and 1 base at J, with 13 bases between the two ends. The germline V gene encodes CDR1 SQVTM and CDR2 ANQGSEA. The CDR3 loop spans 14 amino acids. The CDR3 spells CSVGSWSGNTEAFF. CDR3 sequence (DNA): TGCAGCGTTGGCTCCTGGTCGGGGAACACTGAAGCTTTCTTT.

The chain uses TRBV30 and TRBJ2-7, with no clear D. V was cut by 5 bases and J by 7 bases, with 18 bases left in between. This CDR3 has 13 amino acids. Germline V gene sequence: CDR1 GTSNPN, CDR2 SVGIG (reference sequence). The CDR3 region is CAWDRGNPLEQYF. CDR3 in DNA: TGTGCCTGGGACCGAGGCAACCCGTTGGAGCAGTACTTC. The whole variable domain, filled in from reference TRBV30 and TRBJ2-7, reads SQTIHQWPATLVQPVGSPLSLECTVEGTSNPNLYWYRQAAGRGLQLLFYSVGIGQISSEVPQNLSASRPQDRQFILSSKKLLLSDSGFYLCAWDRGNPLEQYFGPGTRLTVT.

The table lists this clonotype with a few counts. The rearrangement uses TRBV29-1 and TRBJ2-3, with D maybe TRBD1 (6 bases). CDR1 is SQVTM, CDR2 ANQGSEA, per germline. This CDR3 has 12 amino acids. V was shortened by 6 bases and J by 4 bases, with 11 bases between the two germline ends. Written as DNA, the CDR3 is TGCAGCGTGGCCAGGGGAGCAGATACGCAGTATTTT. Translation gives CSVARGADTQYF.

The rearrangement uses TRBV29-1 and TRBJ2-3, with 8 bases identical to TRBD1. Trimming cost V 7 bases and J 2 bases; bases outside gene matches: 8. From germline, CDR1 is SQVTM and CDR2 ANQGSEA. The CDR3 is made up of 14 amino acids. The CDR3 bases are TGCAGCGGGGCGGGGCAGGGGGCCACAGATACGCAGTATTTT. This gives the protein CSGAGQGATDTQYF.

The sample holds a few counts of this clonotype. The chain couples TRBV20-1 to TRBJ2-7; no clear D. The germline gives CDR1 DFQATT, CDR2 SNEGSKA (reference sequence). V was shortened by 3 bases and J by 4 bases, with 13 bases between the two germline ends. The CDR3 sequence is 13 residues long. CDR3 region: CSASPRLGYEQYF. The CDR3, as DNA: TGCAGTGCTAGCCCCCGGTTAGGGTACGAGCAGTACTTC.

V gene TRBV6-2 or TRBV6-3 combines with J gene TRBJ1-1; no definite D call. Germline CDR1 MNHEY, CDR2 SVGEGT. This CDR3 is built from 14 residues. Trimming shortened V by 6 bases and J by 6 bases, and 17 bases separated the two germline ends. The CDR3: CASSPADALPEAFF. In DNA form, the CDR3 reads TGTGCCAGCAGCCCCGCCGACGCTCTCCCTGAAGCTTTCTTT.

The gene calls are TRBV29-1 and TRBJ2-1; 10 bases are shared with TRBD1. With 6 bases clipped from V and 8 bases from J, the junction kept 7 bases outside the gene matches. This CDR3 has 13 residues. Germline V gene lookup returns CDR1 SQVTM and CDR2 ANQGSEA. CDR3 sequence (DNA): TGCAGCGTGGCGGGACAGGGGTGGGATGAGCAGTTCTTC. This sequence encodes CSVAGQGWDEQFF.

The CDR3 sequence: CASSYRGEAFF. In nucleotides, the CDR3 is TGTGCCAGCAGTTACAGGGGAGAAGCTTTCTTT. The chain joins TRBV6-5 to TRBJ1-1; possibly TRBD1 for D (5 bases). Germline V CDR1 and CDR2: MNHEY, SVGAGI. This CDR3 comprises 11 residues. Trimming cost V 2 bases and J 8 bases, with 6 bases left between them.

This chain joins TRBV7-2 and TRBJ2-5; TRBD2 matches at 7 bases. CDR1 SGHTA and CDR2 FQGNSA come from the germline V gene. This CDR3 has 14 residues. Losses at the gene ends were 7 bases for V and 2 bases for J; bases not matched to a gene: 7. The CDR3 spells CASKEAGRQETQYF. The CDR3 nucleotides are TGTGCCAGCAAAGAAGCGGGACGGCAAGAGACCCAGTACTTC.

The rearrangement links TRBV18 to TRBJ2-5, with D perhaps TRBD1 (6 bases). The germline V gene encodes CDR1 KGHSH and CDR2 LQKENI. The CDR3 sequence is 13 residues long. V gave up 3 bases and J gave up 2 bases, with 7 bases separating them. CDR3 DNA sequence: TGTGCCAGCTCACCTACAGGGCAAGAGACCCAGTACTTC. Protein product: CASSPTGQETQYF.

The gene calls are TRBV7-3 and TRBJ1-5, with D unclear. CDR1 and CDR2 from the germline V gene are SGHTA and FQGTGA. The length of the CDR3 is 13 residues. V gave up 0 bases and J gave up 1 base, with 1 base separating them. CDR3 nucleotide sequence: TGTGCCAGCAGCTTAACGAGCAATCAGCCCCAGCATTTT. Translation: CASSLTSNQPQHF.

The CDR3 loop reads CASSLGSDTQYF. DNA of the CDR3: TGTGCCAGCAGCCTAGGGTCAGATACGCAGTATTTT. The gene calls are TRBV3-1 and TRBJ2-3; D uncertain. V lost 4 bases to trimming and J lost 4 bases, with 6 bases between them. The CDR3 loop spans 12 amino acids. Germline V gene lookup returns CDR1 LGHDT and CDR2 YNNKEL (reference sequence).

In its sample, this clonotype was seen a few times. The chain is built from TRBV2 and TRBJ1-2; 9 positions agree with TRBD1. There are 14 residues in the CDR3. The V and J ends lost 4 bases and 3 bases, in that order; junction bases with no gene match: 3. The germline CDR1 and CDR2 sequences are SNHLY and FYNNEI. CDR3 in DNA: TGTGCCAGCAGTGGACAGGGGGGGGACTATGGCTACACCTTC. Encoded protein: CASSGQGGDYGYTF.

The chain links TRBV29-1 to TRBJ1-2; tentative D call: TRBD1 (5 bases). The CDR3 loop spans 11 amino acids. The V and J ends lost 4 bases and 5 bases respectively, with 8 bases between them. Germline assignment: CDR1 SQVTM and CDR2 ANQGSEA. The CDR3 sequence is CSVGDYYGYTF. The CDR3 coding sequence is TGCAGCGTTGGGGACTATTATGGCTACACCTTC.

This clonotype has more than one count but fewer than ten. The rearrangement uses TRBV20-1 and TRBJ2-1; 11 positions match TRBD2. The V gene end was trimmed by 3 bases and the J gene end by 7 bases; junction bases not matched to a gene: 5. CDR1 is DFQATT and CDR2 is SNEGSKA in the germline V gene (reference sequence). The CDR3 has 14 amino acids. Written as DNA, the CDR3 is TGCAGTGCTAGTTCCGGGACTAGCGGTAATGAGCAGTTCTTC. Translating it yields CSASSGTSGNEQFF.

The V gene is TRBV18, the J gene TRBJ2-3; D is unclear. Deletions cut 3 bases from V and 4 bases from J, with 11 bases between. Germline V CDR1 and CDR2: KGHSH, LQKENI. This CDR3 is 14 amino acids long. The CDR3 DNA is TGTGCCAGCTCACCCTTCTCACAGCCAGATACGCAGTATTTT. Translation: CASSPFSQPDTQYF. Supplemented by reference TRBV18 and TRBJ2-3, the full variable domain reads NAGVMQNPRHLVRRRGQEARLRCSPMKGHSHVYWYRQLPEEGLKFMVYLQKENIIDESGMPKERFSAEFPKEGPSILRIQQVVRGDSAAYFCASSPFSQPDTQYFGPGTRLTVL.

This chain connects TRBV5-4 to TRBJ2-7; the D gene could be TRBD1 or TRBD2 (5 bases each). V lost 9 bases, J lost 5 bases, and 18 bases lay in between. This CDR3 is built from 13 residues. CDR1 is SGHNT, CDR2 YYREEE, per germline (reference sequence). The CDR3 loop is CATWGYHDNEQYF. DNA of the CDR3: TGTGCCACCTGGGGGTACCATGATAACGAGCAGTACTTC.

The J gene is TRBJ1-2, the V gene TRBV29-1; 10 bases are a match to TRBD1. This CDR3 has 14 residues. Trimming took 4 bases from V and 7 from J; bases not matched to a gene: 9. Looked up from germline, CDR1 is SQVTM and CDR2 is ANQGSEA. DNA of the CDR3: TGCAGCGTTGGATCCCGACAGGGGGCGGGTGGCTACACCTTC. This translates into CSVGSRQGAGGYTF.

The chain joins TRBV13 to TRBJ2-1; either TRBD1 or TRBD2 may supply D (5 bases each). CDR3 length: 13 amino acids. Germline values: CDR1 PRHDT, CDR2 FYEKMQ (reference sequence). The V gene lost 7 bases and the J gene lost 2 bases, with 9 bases spanning the gap. The CDR3 sequence is CASMGVPYNEQFF. In DNA, the CDR3 is TGTGCCAGCATGGGGGTCCCCTACAATGAGCAGTTCTTC.

V is TRBV7-9 and J is TRBJ2-2; D unresolved. CDR3 length equals 12 residues. Germline CDR1 reads SEHNR; CDR2 reads FQNEAQ (reference sequence). V was shortened by 7 bases and J by 2 bases, with 5 bases between the two germline ends. The CDR3 is CASTGNTGELFF. The CDR3 DNA follows: TGTGCCAGCACCGGTAACACCGGGGAGCTGTTTTTT.